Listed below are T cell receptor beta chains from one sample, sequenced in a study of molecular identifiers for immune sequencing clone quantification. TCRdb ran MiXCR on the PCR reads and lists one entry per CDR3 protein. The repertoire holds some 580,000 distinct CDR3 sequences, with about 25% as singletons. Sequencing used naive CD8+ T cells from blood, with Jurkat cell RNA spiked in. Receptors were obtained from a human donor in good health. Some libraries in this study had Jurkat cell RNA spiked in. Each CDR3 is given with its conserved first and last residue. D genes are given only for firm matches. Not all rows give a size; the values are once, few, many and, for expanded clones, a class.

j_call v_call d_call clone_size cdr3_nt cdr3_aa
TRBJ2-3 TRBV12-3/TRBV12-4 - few TGTGCCAGCAGTTGGGCCTCAGGAGGGGTCACAGATACGCAGTATTTT CASSWASGGVTDTQYF
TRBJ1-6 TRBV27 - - TGTGCCAGCAGTTTATCCCCAACTTTGAGCTCCTATAATTCACCCCTCCACTTT CASSLSPTLSSYNSPLHF
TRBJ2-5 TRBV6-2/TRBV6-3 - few TGTGCCAGCAGTTATTCGGTAGGGGTGGAGACCCAGTACTTC CASSYSVGVETQYF
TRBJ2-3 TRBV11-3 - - TGTGCCAGCAGCTTAGATGATGGGGTAGATACGCGGTATTTT CASSLDDGVDTRYF
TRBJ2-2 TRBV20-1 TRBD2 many TGCAGTGCTAGAGATCGCGGGAGCCCCACCGGGGAGCTGTTTTTT CSARDRGSPTGELFF
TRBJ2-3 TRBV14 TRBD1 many TGTGCCAGCGGGACAGGGGGCGCTTGGCGGAACACAGATACGCAGTATTTT CASGTGGAWRNTDTQYF
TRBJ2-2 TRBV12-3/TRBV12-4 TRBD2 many TGTGCCAGCAGTTCTAGCGGGAGAGCCAACACCGGGGAGCTGTTTTTT CASSSSGRANTGELFF
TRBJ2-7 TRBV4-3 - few TGCGCCAGCAGCCCCTACAGGGCCTACGAGCAGTACTTC CASSPYRAYEQYF
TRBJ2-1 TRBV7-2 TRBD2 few TGTGCCAGCAGCTCGGTGGGGGGGGCCTACAATGAGCAGTTCTTC CASSSVGGAYNEQFF
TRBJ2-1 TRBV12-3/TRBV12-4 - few TGTGCCAGCAGTTCTCCTCCCGCCGGGGATGAGCAGTTCTTC CASSSPPAGDEQFF
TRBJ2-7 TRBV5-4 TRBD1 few TGTGCCAGCAGCACCGAATCCGGGACAGGGTTAATCGAGCAGTACTTC CASSTESGTGLIEQYF
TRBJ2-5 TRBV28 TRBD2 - TGTGCCAGCAGTTTACCGAGGACTAGCGGGGAGACCCAGTACTTC CASSLPRTSGETQYF
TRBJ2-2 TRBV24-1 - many TGTGCCACCACAGGTCCGGCGAACACCGGGGAGCTGTTTTTT CATTGPANTGELFF
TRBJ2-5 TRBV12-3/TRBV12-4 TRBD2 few TGTGCCAGCACCCTAGGAGGTAGCGGGGGGGCAGGAGAGACCCAGTACTTC CASTLGGSGGAGETQYF
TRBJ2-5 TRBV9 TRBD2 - TGTGCCAGCAGCGTAACTAGTATGCTAGCGGGAGGGGTCCGTCCAGAGACCCAGTACTTC CASSVTSMLAGGVRPETQYF
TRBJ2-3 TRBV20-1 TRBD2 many TGCAGTGCCACACCCGGGACTAGCTTGGCCACAGATACGCAGTATTTT CSATPGTSLATDTQYF
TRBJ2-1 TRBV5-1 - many TGCGCCAGCAGCTTGGGGCCGGACAATGAGCAGTTCTTC CASSLGPDNEQFF
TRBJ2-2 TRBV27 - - TGTGCCAGCAGTTTAATCGGGCGGTCGAGGGGGGTGCCCGGGGAGCTGGTTTTT CASSLIGRSRGVPGELVF
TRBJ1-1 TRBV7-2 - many TGTGCCAGCAGCTTAGGGGTCCGACAGGTGGATGAAGCTTTCTTT CASSLGVRQVDEAFF
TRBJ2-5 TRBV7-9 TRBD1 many TGTGCCAGCAGCATACCCGGGACAGCCAAAGAGACCCAGTACTTC CASSIPGTAKETQYF
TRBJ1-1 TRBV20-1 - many TGCAGTACCCTACGACCGTCCCTCCCGCGGACTGAAGCTTTCTTT CSTLRPSLPRTEAFF
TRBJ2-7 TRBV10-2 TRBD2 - TGCGCCAGCAGGCCCACGGGCGGGAGTTCCTGCGAGCAGTACTTC CASRPTGGSSCEQYF
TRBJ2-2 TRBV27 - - TGTGCCAGCAGTTTATGGATTTTCGGGGAGCTGTTTTTT CASSLWIFGELFF
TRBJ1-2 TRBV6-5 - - TGTGACAGCAGTTACTCACAGGCCTATGGCTACACCTTC CDSSYSQAYGYTF
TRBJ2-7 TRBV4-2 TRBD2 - TGTGCCAGCAGCTTGAGTAGCGGGACTAGAACACAGTACTTC CASSLSSGTRTQYF
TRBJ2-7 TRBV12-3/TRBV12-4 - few TGTGCCAGCAGCCCCGGGGGTATGGGGGGCGAGCAGTACTTC CASSPGGMGGEQYF
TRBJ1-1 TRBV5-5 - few TGTGCCAGCAGCTTTGCTCTAGGGAACACTGAAGCTTTCTTT CASSFALGNTEAFF
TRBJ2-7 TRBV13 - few TGTGCCAGCAGCCCCGGCGACGCCACCTACGAGCAGTACTTC CASSPGDATYEQYF
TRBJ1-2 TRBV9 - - TGTGCCAGCAGCGTAACACAGGGTTTGAGCTATGGCTACACCTTC CASSVTQGLSYGYTF
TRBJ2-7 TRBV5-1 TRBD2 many TGCGCCAGCAGCTGGGGGGACTACAACTACGAGCAGTACTTC CASSWGDYNYEQYF
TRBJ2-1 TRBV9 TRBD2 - TGTGCCAGCAGCTTCACTTTAGCGGGGGAATACAATGAGCAGTTCTTC CASSFTLAGEYNEQFF
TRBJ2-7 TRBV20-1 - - TGCAGTGCTAGAGATTACCCCCAACACTACGAGCAGTACTTC CSARDYPQHYEQYF
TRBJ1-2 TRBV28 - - TGTGCCAGCAGTCCCAGTGCAGGGAGCTATGGCTACACCTTC CASSPSAGSYGYTF
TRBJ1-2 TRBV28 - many TGTGCCAGCTGGAGTTTCGAAGGGAACGGCTACACCTTC CASWSFEGNGYTF
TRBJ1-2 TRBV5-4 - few TGTGCCAGCAGCTTGGAGGAGGGGGTACTACTCGAAACTAACTATGGCTACACCTTC CASSLEEGVLLETNYGYTF
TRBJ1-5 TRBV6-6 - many TGTGCCAGCAGTTACTCGGGCAGATATAGCAATCAGCCCCAGCATTTT CASSYSGRYSNQPQHF
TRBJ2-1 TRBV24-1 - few TGTGCCACCAGTGATTTCATCGGGGCCAACAATGAGCAGTTCTTC CATSDFIGANNEQFF
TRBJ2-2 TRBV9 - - TGTGCCAGCAGCGATAGGGAACGGGGAAACACCGGGGAGCTGTTTTTT CASSDRERGNTGELFF
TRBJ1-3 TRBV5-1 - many TGCGCCAGCAGCTTCGCGGGAAACACCATATATTTT CASSFAGNTIYF
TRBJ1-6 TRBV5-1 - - TGCGCCAGCACCGACTTCCCAGGGGAATTTGGGAATTCACCCCTCCACTTT CASTDFPGEFGNSPLHF
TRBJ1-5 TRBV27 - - TGTGCCAGCAGTCCGGGCGTCAATCAGCCCCAGCATTTT CASSPGVNQPQHF
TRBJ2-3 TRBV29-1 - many TGCAGCGTTGCTGGGCTGCGTAGCACAGATACGCAGTATTTT CSVAGLRSTDTQYF
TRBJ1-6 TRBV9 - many TGTGCCAGCAGCGGATCAGGTGCCCCGAATTCACCCCTCCACTTT CASSGSGAPNSPLHF
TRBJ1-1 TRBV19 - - TGTGCCAGTAGTATTGGCGGGTCTGGCACTGAAGCTTTCTTT CASSIGGSGTEAFF
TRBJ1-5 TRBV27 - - TGTGCCAGCGGAACTTTTAGCAATCAGCCCCAGCATTTT CASGTFSNQPQHF
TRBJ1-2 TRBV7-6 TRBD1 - TGTGCCAGCAGCCCCGGACAGGGCGTCACTAACTATGGCTACACCTTC CASSPGQGVTNYGYTF
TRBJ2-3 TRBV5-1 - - TGCGCCAGCAGCCGGACCCGGGCAAACACAGATACGCAGTATTTT CASSRTRANTDTQYF
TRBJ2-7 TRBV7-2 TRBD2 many TGTGCCAGCAGCGCGTTAGCGGGAATCTCCTACGAGCAGTACTTC CASSALAGISYEQYF
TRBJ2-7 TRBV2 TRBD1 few TGTGCCAGTATCCTTAGCCGGACAGGGAAGTTCTACGAGCAGTACTTC CASILSRTGKFYEQYF
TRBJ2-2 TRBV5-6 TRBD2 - TGTGCCAGCAGCTTGGTCAGCGGGGGGGCTTTTGCCACCGGGGAGCTGTTTTTT CASSLVSGGAFATGELFF
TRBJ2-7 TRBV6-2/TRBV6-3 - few TGTGCCAGTCTTAACTCCTACGAGCAGTACTTC CASLNSYEQYF
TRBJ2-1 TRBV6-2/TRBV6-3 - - TGTGCCAGCAGTTCCAAAGATGAATACAATGAGCAGTTCTTC CASSSKDEYNEQFF
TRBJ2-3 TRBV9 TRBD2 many TGTGCCAGCAGCCCCGCGGGGCGGGGGGGCCCAGATACGCAGTATTTT CASSPAGRGGPDTQYF
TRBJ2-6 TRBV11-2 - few TGTGCCAGCAGCGGCCCTGACATCCGATGGTCCAACGTCCTGACTTTC CASSGPDIRWSNVLTF
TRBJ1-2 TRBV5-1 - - TGCGCCAGCAGCTTGGGTCCCGGAGTTAACTATGGCTACACCTTC CASSLGPGVNYGYTF
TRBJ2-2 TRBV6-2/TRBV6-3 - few TGTGCCAGCAGTTACTGGGCAGGGGCCGACACCGGGGAGCTGTTTTTT CASSYWAGADTGELFF
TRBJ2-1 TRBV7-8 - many TGTGCCAGCAGCTTAACGTCCTACAATGAGCAGTTCTTC CASSLTSYNEQFF
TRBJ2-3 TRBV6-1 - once TGTGCCAGCAGTGAACTAATAGCGCCTAGCACAGATACGCAGTATTTT CASSELIAPSTDTQYF
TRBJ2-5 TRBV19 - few TGTGCCAGTAGTATGGGGGGAGAGACCCAGTACTTC CASSMGGETQYF